Listed here is a single TCR beta chain. Its antigen remains unidentified. V lost 0 bases to trimming and J lost 8 bases, with 11 bases between them. Germline V gene sequence: CDR1 SGDLS, CDR2 YYNGEE. This CDR3 spans 13 amino acids. This entry is derived from a study of cytomegalovirus exposure and HLA in healthy donors. About the research overall: Earlier findings included nearly 120 million unique TCR beta sequences obtained from about 179 million T cells.

The study's findings and limits: The study recorded 150 to 200 TCR beta chains that were cytomegalovirus-associated. The authors assumed roughly uniform sequencing depth across donors for presence/absence analyses.

The PCR contained 60 Vbeta and 13 Jbeta primers. In the original analysis: The count from a later analysis was 60 million to 85 million unique TCR beta chains, 9 million to 12 million of them shared. The repertoire was sequenced with immunoSEQ multiplex PCR; TCRdb's copy has only in-frame clones and lacks some. The DNA was the basis for D and trimming; V, J and clone size are from that table. This table has approximately 270,000 clones, about 80% appearing once. This sequence joins TRBV9 and TRBJ1-2, with D perhaps TRBD1 (6 bases). The sample consisted of PBMCs. This sequence was found in a girl aged 2-10 years in good health and CMV-seronegative. CDR3 region: CASSVDRERGYTF. The CDR3 nucleotides are TGTGCCAGCAGCGTAGACAGGGAGAGGGGCTACACCTTC.